These T cell receptor beta chains were read from a single sample in a study of naive and memory T cell subsets. TCRdb used MiXCR to reprocess the UMI-ligation and nested PCR reads, holding one entry per CDR3 protein. The sample shows around 93,000 distinct CDR3 sequences, about 10% of them seen only once. Sample: naive CD4+ T cells from blood. The source is a human donor in good health. CDR3s include the opening cysteine and the closing phenylalanine or tryptophan. A D gene is named only where the DNA matches it firmly. Clone size is shown for a subset of rows, as once, few, many or a class of expanded clone.

>TRBD1|NA|TRBJ2-5|TRBV2
CASSYRDRGGETQYF
TGTGCCAGCAGTTACCGGGACAGGGGTGGGGAGACCCAGTACTTC
>NA|few|TRBJ2-6|TRBV28
CASSFVGKLSGANVLTF
TGTGCCAGCAGTTTCGTGGGGAAACTCTCTGGGGCCAACGTCCTGACTTTC
>NA|few|TRBJ1-6|TRBV28
CASSSRATLKSPLHF
TGTGCCAGCAGTTCCCGGGCGACTCTGAAGTCACCCCTCCACTTT
>TRBD2|NA|TRBJ2-3|TRBV29-1
CSAISGRPANTQYF
TGCAGCGCTATTAGCGGGAGACCAGCGAATACGCAGTATTTT
>NA|few|TRBJ2-1|TRBV5-1
CASSQPTGNNEQFF
TGCGCCAGCAGCCAGCCGACTGGAAACAATGAGCAGTTCTTC
>TRBD2|many|TRBJ2-7|TRBV6-2/TRBV6-3
CASSPPPGGEQYF
TGTGCCAGCAGTCCGCCTCCGGGGGGGGAGCAGTACTTC
>TRBD2|many|TRBJ2-1|TRBV15
CATSRAGTSVQFF
TGTGCCACCAGCAGGGCCGGGACTAGCGTGCAGTTCTTC
>TRBD1|NA|TRBJ2-3|TRBV4-3
CASSQDSAGGADTGYF
TGCGCCAGCAGCCAAGATTCGGCAGGGGGCGCAGATACGGGGTATTTT
>NA|NA|TRBJ1-1|TRBV2
CAGKGPLMNTEAFF
TGTGCCGGGAAAGGGCCGCTCATGAACACTGAAGCTTTCTTT
>NA|NA|TRBJ1-1|TRBV6-2/TRBV6-3
CASSYNWLDSRPNTEAFF
TGTGCCAGCAGTTATAATTGGCTGGACAGCAGACCGAACACTGAAGCTTTCTTT
>NA|few|TRBJ1-2|TRBV6-1
CASSEVGVDGYTF
TGTGCCAGCAGTGAAGTAGGGGTAGATGGCTACACCTTC
>TRBD2|few|TRBJ2-7|TRBV7-2
CASSPPGLAGGTHEQYF
TGTGCCAGCAGCCCGCCGGGACTAGCGGGGGGGACCCACGAGCAGTACTTC
>NA|NA|TRBJ2-5|TRBV18
CASSPSANQETQYF
TGTGCCAGCTCACCTTCAGCAAACCAAGAGACCCAGTACTTC
>TRBD1|few|TRBJ2-7|TRBV6-1
CASSETGTGPYEQYF
TGTGCCAGCAGTGAGACCGGGACAGGGCCCTACGAGCAGTACTTC
>TRBD2|many|TRBJ2-7|TRBV19
CASSIEGTGGPRQYF
TGTGCCAGTAGTATAGAGGGAACGGGAGGGCCACGGCAGTACTTC
>NA|few|TRBJ2-3|TRBV11-1
CASSPQQVSTDTQYF
TGTGCCAGCAGCCCGCAACAGGTTAGCACAGATACGCAGTATTTT